A single sample is the source of the 12 T cell receptor beta chains below, sequenced in a study of molecular identifiers for immune sequencing clone quantification. TCRdb independently ran MiXCR on the PCR reads; one entry per CDR3 protein. This sample has more than 550,000 distinct CDR3 sequences, with roughly 27% found just once. The sample was naive CD8+ T cells from blood, with Jurkat cell RNA spiked in. Documented subset: FACS-sorted CD8+CD4-CCR7+CD45RA+ naive T cells. The receptors come from a human donor in good health. Some libraries in this study had Jurkat cell RNA spiked in.

As for this clonotype: This sequence may be a read error, since a much larger clone differs from it by one base. The V call is TRBV4-1, the J call TRBJ1-2; D may be TRBD1 (5 bases). The CDR3 consists of 14 residues. In germline, CDR1 is MGHRA, CDR2 YSYEKL. V lost 3 bases, J lost 7 bases, and 15 bases lay in between. Here the CDR3 DNA reads TGCGCCAGCAGCCAGGGCCGACAGACTATTGGCTACACCTTC. It translates to CASSQGRQTIGYTF.

The chain is built from TRBV4-2 and TRBJ2-1, with D perhaps matching TRBD2 (6 bases). The CDR3 runs to 14 residues. Trimming cost V 0 bases and J 9 bases, with 12 bases left between them. CDR1 and CDR2 (germline): LGHNA, YNFKEQ. CDR3: CASSQEPGLLEQFF. The CDR3, as DNA: TGTGCCAGCAGCCAAGAACCGGGACTGCTTGAGCAGTTCTTC.

A note on this clonotype: A far bigger clonotype differs at one base, so this is likely a read error. J is TRBJ2-7 and V is TRBV7-9, with D hard to call. Germline CDR1 SEHNR, CDR2 FQNEAQ (reference sequence). This CDR3 is built from 11 residues. As DNA, the CDR3 is TGTGCCAGCAGCTCCGGACCGGAGCGGTACTTC. Its protein is CASSSGPERYF.

Notes on this clonotype: A read error may explain this, as a much larger clone is one base away. The chain employs TRBV5-1 and TRBJ2-7, with unresolved D. In germline, CDR1 is SGHRS, CDR2 YFSETQ. This CDR3 region has 13 residues. CDR3 residues: CASRLTANYEQHF. As DNA, the CDR3 is TGCGCCAGCAGGCTAACAGCAAACTACGAGCAGCACTTC.

This chain joins TRBV16 and TRBJ2-3; 8 bases match TRBD2. The CDR3 covers 16 residues. With 0 bases clipped from V and 6 bases from J, the junction kept 8 bases outside the gene matches. The V gene's germline CDR1 is KGHSY and CDR2 FQNENV. The CDR3 DNA sequence: TGTGCCAGCAGCCAATCAAGGACTAGCCTTTTGGATACGCAGTATTTT. It translates to CASSQSRTSLLDTQYF. Together with reference TRBV16 and TRBJ2-3, the CDR3 gives the full variable domain: GEEVAQTPKHLVRGEGQKAKLYCAPIKGHSYVFWYQQVLKNEFKFLISFQNENVFDETGMPKERFSAKCLPNSPCSLEIQATKLEDSAVYFCASSQSRTSLLDTQYFGPGTRLTVL.

The chain carries TRBV10-3 and TRBJ1-4; D gene uncertain. The CDR3 spans 12 residues. The V and J ends lost 4 bases and 8 bases respectively, with 8 bases between them. Germline CDR1 and CDR2: ENHRY and SYGVKD. The CDR3 loop is CAISGGAEKLFF. The DNA of the CDR3 is TGTGCCATCAGTGGGGGAGCGGAAAAACTGTTTTTT.

This chain joins TRBV19 and TRBJ1-1; a possible D gene is TRBD1 (5 bases). There are 15 residues in the CDR3. Deletions cut 8 bases from V and 8 bases from J, with 24 bases between. Germline CDR1 is LNHDA and CDR2 is SQIVND (reference sequence). The chain's CDR3 is CASGPGGTVFTEAFF. The CDR3 DNA reads TGTGCCAGTGGCCCCGGAGGGACCGTCTTCACCGAAGCTTTCTTT.

Points on this clonotype: Germline is not matched at one junction end, which may reflect a read error. This rearrangement joins TRBV7-9 to TRBJ2-7; 9 bases align to TRBD1. The CDR3 covers 13 residues. Looked up from germline, CDR1 is SEHNR and CDR2 is FQNEAQ (reference sequence). This CDR3 is CASSWDRADEQCF. The DNA of the CDR3 is TGTGCCAGCAGCTGGGACAGGGCTGACGAGCAGTGCTTC.

In this sample, this clonotype turned up a few times. The chain employs TRBV7-9 and TRBJ1-4; possible D gene TRBD1, 5 bases. Trimming pared 4 bases from V and 0 bases from J, leaving 9 bases between. Per germline, CDR1 SEHNR and CDR2 FQNEAQ (reference sequence). This CDR3 comprises 15 residues. In DNA, the CDR3 is TGTGCCAGCAGCTCCGCAGGGACAACTAATGAAAAACTGTTTTTT. It is translated as CASSSAGTTNEKLFF.

Only a few counts were recorded for this clonotype. The chain carries TRBV27 and TRBJ1-5; D not resolved. Trimming left V 2 bases short and J 0 bases short, with 5 bases between. CDR1 is MNHEY and CDR2 is SMNVEV in the germline V gene (reference sequence). The length of the CDR3 is 14 residues. The CDR3 DNA reads as TGTGCCAGCAGTTTACAAGTTAGCAATCAGCCCCAGCATTTT. The encoded protein is CASSLQVSNQPQHF.

A note on this clonotype: A junction boundary mismatches the germline segment, possibly from a read error. V and J are TRBV6-1 and TRBJ2-2, with D perhaps matching TRBD2 (5 bases). This CDR3 spans 14 amino acids. The germline CDR1 and CDR2 sequences are MNHNS and SASEGT. The DNA for the CDR3 is TGTGCCAGCAGTGAGGTCGGGAACACCGGGGAGCTGATTTTT. It specifies CASSEVGNTGELIF.

V and J are TRBV5-6 and TRBJ2-3; 7 bases are shared with TRBD2. The CDR3 runs to 16 residues. J lost 2 bases, V lost 0 bases, and 6 bases had no gene match. The germline CDR1 and CDR2 sequences are SGHDT and YYEEEE. CDR3 DNA: TGTGCCAGCAGCTTGGCCGCTAGCGGCTACACAGATACGCAGTATTTT. It yields the protein CASSLAASGYTDTQYF.